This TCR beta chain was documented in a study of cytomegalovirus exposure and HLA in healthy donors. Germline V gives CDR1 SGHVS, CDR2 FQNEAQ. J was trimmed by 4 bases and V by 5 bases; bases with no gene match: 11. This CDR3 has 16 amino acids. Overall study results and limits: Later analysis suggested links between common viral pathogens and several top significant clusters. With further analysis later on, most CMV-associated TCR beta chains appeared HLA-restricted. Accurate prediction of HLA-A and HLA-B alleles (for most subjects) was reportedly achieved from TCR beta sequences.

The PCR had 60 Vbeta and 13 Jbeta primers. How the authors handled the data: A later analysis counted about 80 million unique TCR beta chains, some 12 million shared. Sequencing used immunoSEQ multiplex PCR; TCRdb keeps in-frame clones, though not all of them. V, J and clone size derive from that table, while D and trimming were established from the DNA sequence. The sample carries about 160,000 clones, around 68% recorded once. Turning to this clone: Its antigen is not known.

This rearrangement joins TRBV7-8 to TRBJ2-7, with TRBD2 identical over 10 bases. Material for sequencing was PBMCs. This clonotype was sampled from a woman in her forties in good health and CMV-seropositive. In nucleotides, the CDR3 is TGTGCCAGCAGCAGAAGCGGGGGGGCCTCTTCTTACGAGCAGTACTTC. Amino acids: CASSRSGGASSYEQYF.